Only a few counts were recorded for the clone carrying this T cell receptor beta chain. Its antigen is unidentified. It was with a sample-barcoded 5' primer and a J-beta primer mix that a second PCR of about 7 to 12 cycles was run. Every cDNA molecule bore a tag from a template-switch adaptor containing 12 random nucleotides. Every sample produced at least 2.5 million CDR3-containing paired-end reads. TCRdb re-called the 5' RACE reads with MiXCR, one entry per CDR3 protein. The table lists about 800,000 distinct CDR3 sequences, roughly 60% of them singletons. The data stem from a study of blood T cells in healthy people across ages. Whole-study results and caveats: Long-lived and aged donors differed, with more naive CD4+ cells and higher diversity in the long-lived. Age showed a roughly linear inverse relationship with TCR beta diversity per million T cells.

Per the germline V gene, CDR1 is SQVTM and CDR2 is ANQGSEA. Trimming shortened V by 6 bases and J by 2 bases, and 13 bases separated the two germline ends. The CDR3 length is 13 residues. The receptor was isolated from a man younger than 40 in good health. Source material: blood. The chain recombines TRBV29-1 with TRBJ1-2; D not resolved. The CDR3 spells CSVLPGLNYGYTF. The CDR3 DNA is TGCAGCGTACTCCCCGGACTGAACTATGGCTACACCTTC.